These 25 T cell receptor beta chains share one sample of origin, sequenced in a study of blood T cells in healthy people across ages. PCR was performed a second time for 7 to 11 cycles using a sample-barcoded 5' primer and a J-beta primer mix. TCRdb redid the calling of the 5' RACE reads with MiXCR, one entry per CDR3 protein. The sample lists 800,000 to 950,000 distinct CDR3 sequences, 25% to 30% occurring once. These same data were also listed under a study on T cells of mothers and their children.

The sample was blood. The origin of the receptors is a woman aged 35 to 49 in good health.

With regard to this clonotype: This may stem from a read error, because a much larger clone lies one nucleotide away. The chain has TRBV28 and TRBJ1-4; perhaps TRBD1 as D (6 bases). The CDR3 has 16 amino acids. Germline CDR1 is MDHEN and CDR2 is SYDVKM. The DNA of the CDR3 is TGTGCCAGCAGTTCCCATACCCAGGGGCTCGGTGAAGAACTGTTTTTT. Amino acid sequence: CASSSHTQGLGEELFF.

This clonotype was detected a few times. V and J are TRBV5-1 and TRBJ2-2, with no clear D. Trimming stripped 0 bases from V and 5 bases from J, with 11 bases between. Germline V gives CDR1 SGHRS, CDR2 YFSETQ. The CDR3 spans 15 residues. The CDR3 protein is CASSLAQVGTGELFF. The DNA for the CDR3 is TGCGCCAGCAGCTTGGCTCAGGTCGGGACCGGGGAGCTGTTTTTT.

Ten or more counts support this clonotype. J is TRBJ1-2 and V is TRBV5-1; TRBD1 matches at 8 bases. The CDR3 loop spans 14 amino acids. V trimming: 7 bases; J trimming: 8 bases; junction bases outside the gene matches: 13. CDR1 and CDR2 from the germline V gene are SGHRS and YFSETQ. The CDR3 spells CASAGQGKFNGYTF. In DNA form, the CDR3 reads TGCGCCAGCGCAGGACAGGGAAAGTTCAACGGCTACACCTTC.

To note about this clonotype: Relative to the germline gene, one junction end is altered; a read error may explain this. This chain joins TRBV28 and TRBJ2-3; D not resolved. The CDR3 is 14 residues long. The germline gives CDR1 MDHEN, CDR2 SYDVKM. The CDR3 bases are TGTGTCAGCAGTGGCTTGTTGGGCACAGATACGCAGTATTTT. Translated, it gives CVSSGLLGTDTQYF.

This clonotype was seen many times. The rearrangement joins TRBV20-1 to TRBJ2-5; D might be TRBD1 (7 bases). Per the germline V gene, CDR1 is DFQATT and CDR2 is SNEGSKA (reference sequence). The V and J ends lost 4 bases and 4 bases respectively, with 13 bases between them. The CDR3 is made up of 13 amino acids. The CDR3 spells CSATGGWGETQYF. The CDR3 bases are TGCAGTGCTACAGGGGGGTGGGGAGAGACCCAGTACTTC.

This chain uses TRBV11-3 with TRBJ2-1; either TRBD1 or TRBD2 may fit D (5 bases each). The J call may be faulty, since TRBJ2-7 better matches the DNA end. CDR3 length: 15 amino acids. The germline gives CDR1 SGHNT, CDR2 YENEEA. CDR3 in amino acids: CASSWDRSSYNEQYF. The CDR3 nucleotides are TGTGCCAGCAGCTGGGACCGGAGCTCCTACAATGAGCAGTACTTC.

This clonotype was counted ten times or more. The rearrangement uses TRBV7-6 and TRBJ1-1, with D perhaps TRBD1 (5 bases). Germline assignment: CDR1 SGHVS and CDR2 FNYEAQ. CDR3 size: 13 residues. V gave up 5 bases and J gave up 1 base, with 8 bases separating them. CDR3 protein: CASSLTENTEAFF. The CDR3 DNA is TGTGCCAGCAGCCTGACAGAGAACACTGAAGCTTTCTTT.

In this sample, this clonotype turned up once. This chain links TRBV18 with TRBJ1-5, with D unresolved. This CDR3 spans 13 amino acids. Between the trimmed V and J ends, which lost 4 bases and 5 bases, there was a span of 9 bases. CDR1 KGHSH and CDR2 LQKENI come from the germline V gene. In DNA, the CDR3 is TGTGCCAGCTCACGAGACACCTATCAGCCCCAGCATTTT. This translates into CASSRDTYQPQHF.

The CDR3 region is CASRGRGTVLVNTEAFF. DNA of the CDR3: TGTGCCAGCAGAGGACGGGGGACAGTCCTGGTGAACACTGAAGCTTTCTTT. The chain recombines TRBV6-2 or TRBV6-3 with TRBJ1-1, with 7 bases aligning to TRBD1. V shed 6 bases, J shed 0 bases, and the junction held 13 bases outside the gene matches. The CDR3 contains 17 residues. Per the germline V gene, CDR1 is MNHEY and CDR2 is SVGEGT.

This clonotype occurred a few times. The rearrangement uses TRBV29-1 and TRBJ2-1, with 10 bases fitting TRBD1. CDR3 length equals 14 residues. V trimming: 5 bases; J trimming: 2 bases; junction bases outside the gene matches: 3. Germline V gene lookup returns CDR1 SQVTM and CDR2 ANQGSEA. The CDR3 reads CSVSGQGAYNEQFF. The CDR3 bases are TGCAGCGTTTCAGGACAGGGGGCCTACAATGAGCAGTTCTTC.

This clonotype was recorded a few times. The CDR3 nucleotides are TGTGCCAGCACCCAGGGACGGAACTACGAGCAGTACTTC. Amino acids: CASTQGRNYEQYF. The chain carries TRBV7-2 and TRBJ2-7; D tentatively reads TRBD1 or TRBD2 (5 bases each). Trimming pared 7 bases from V and 3 bases from J, leaving 13 bases between. The CDR3 covers 13 residues. CDR1 is SGHTA and CDR2 is FQGNSA in the germline V gene.

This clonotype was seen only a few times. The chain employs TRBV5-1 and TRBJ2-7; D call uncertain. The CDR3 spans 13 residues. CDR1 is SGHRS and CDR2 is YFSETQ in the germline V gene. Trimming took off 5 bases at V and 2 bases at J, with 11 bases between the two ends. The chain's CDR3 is CASRGSGPYEQYF. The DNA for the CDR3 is TGCGCCAGCAGGGGGTCGGGTCCCTACGAGCAGTACTTC.

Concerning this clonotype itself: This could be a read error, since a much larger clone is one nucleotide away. The CDR3 spells CPSSPPRSQLHYGYTF. The DNA for the CDR3 is TGTCCCAGCAGTCCCCCGAGATCCCAGCTCCACTATGGCTACACCTTC. The rearrangement joins TRBV28 to TRBJ1-2; D is unclear. This CDR3 is built from 16 residues. In germline, CDR1 is MDHEN, CDR2 SYDVKM.

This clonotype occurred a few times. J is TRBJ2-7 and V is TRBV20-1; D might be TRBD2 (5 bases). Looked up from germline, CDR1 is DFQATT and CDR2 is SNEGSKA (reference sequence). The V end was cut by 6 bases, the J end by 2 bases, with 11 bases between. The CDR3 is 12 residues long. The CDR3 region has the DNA TGCAGTGCATCCAGGACTCCCTACGAGCAGTACTTC. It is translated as CSASRTPYEQYF.

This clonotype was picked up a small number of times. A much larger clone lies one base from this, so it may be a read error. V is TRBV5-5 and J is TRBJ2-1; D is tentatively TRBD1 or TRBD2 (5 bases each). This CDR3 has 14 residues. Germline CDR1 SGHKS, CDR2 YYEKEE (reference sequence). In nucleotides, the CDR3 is TGTACCAGCAGCTTGGAGGACACCTACAATGAGCAGTTCTTC. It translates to CTSSLEDTYNEQFF.

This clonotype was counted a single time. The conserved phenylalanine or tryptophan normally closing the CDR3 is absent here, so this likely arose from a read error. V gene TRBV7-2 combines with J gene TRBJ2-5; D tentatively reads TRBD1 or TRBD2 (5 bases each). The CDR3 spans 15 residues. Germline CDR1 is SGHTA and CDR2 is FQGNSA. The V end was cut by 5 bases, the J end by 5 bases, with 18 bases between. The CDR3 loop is CASSPTGTSGETQYC. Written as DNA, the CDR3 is TGTGCCAGCAGCCCCACCGGGACGAGCGGCGAGACCCAGTACTGC.

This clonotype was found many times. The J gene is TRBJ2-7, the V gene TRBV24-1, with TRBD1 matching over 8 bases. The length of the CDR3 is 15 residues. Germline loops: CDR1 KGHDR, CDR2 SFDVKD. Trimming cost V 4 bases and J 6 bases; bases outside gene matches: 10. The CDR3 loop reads CATSDVGQGKGEQYF. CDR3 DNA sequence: TGTGCCACCAGTGACGTCGGACAGGGAAAAGGCGAGCAGTACTTC.

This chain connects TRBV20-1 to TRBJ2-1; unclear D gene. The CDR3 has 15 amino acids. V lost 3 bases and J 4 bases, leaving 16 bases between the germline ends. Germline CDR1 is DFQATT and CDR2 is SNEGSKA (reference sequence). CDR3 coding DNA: TGCAGTGCTAGCCCGCGCACATTCCCTTACAATGAGCAGTTCTTC. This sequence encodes CSASPRTFPYNEQFF.

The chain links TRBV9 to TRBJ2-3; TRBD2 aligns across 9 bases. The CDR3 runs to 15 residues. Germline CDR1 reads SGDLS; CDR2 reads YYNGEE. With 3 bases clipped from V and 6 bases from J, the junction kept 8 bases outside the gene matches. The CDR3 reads CASSGRRGGLDTQYF. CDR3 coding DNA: TGTGCCAGCAGCGGTAGGCGGGGGGGGCTGGATACGCAGTATTTT.

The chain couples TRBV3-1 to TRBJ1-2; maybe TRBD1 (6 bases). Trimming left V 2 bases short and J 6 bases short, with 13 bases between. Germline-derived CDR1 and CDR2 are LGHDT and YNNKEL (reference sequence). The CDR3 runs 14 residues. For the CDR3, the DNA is TGTGCCAGCAGCCAACCTACAGGGTCCCATGGCTACACCTTC. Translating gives CASSQPTGSHGYTF.

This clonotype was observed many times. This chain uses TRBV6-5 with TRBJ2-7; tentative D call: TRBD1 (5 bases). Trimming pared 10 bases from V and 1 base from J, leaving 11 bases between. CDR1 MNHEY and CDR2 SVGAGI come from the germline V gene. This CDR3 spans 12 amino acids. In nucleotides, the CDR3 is TGTGCCACCATGGACACTTCCTACGAGCAGTACTTC. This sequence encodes CATMDTSYEQYF.

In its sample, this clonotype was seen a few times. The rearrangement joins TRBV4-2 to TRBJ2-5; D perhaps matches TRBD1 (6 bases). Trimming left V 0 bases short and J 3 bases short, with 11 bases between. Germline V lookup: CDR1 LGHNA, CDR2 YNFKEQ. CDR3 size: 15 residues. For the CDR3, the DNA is TGTGCCAGCAGCCAAGAAGGGGGACAAAAAGAGACCCAGTACTTC. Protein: CASSQEGGQKETQYF.

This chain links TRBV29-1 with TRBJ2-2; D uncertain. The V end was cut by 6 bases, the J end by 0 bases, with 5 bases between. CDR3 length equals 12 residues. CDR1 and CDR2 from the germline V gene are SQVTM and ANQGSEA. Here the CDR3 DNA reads TGCAGCGTCCTATCGAACACCGGGGAGCTGTTTTTT. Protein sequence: CSVLSNTGELFF.

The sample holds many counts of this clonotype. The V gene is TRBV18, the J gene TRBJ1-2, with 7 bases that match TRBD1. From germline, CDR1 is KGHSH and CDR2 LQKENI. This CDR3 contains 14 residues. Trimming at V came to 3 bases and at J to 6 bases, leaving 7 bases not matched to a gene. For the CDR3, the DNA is TGTGCCAGCTCACCCTGGACAGGCGGAGATGGCTACACCTTC. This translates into CASSPWTGGDGYTF.

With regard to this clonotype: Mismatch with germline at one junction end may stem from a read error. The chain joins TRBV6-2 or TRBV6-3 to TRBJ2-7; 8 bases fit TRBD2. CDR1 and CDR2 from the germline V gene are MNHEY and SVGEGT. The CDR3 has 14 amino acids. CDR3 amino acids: CASRQRLAGYEQYF. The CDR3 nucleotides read TGTGCCAGTCGTCAGAGGCTAGCGGGCTACGAGCAGTATTTC.